This record concerns one TCR beta chain sequence. Antigen unknown. The data are from a study of CD8 T cells in ankylosing spondylitis. The study's findings and limits: Relatively rare in peripheral blood, disease-linked clones were also CD8+. Prior work had noted some motif variants in reactive arthritis blood and synovial fluid.

Making use of molecular barcodes, quantitative 5'-RACE generated TCR beta libraries. TCRdb re-called the 5' RACE reads with MiXCR, one entry per CDR3 protein. The sample holds about 200,000 distinct CDR3 sequences, more than 10% seen once. The germline CDR1 and CDR2 sequences are MNHNS and SASEGT. Trimming took 7 bases from V and 8 from J; bases not matched to a gene: 14. CDR3 length: 15 amino acids. The rearrangement links TRBV6-1 to TRBJ2-1, with 7 bases lining up with TRBD2. What was sequenced was blood, either unsorted or a sorted T cell fraction (not recorded which). This TCR was sampled from a male donor with ankylosing spondylitis or in good health (not recorded which). The CDR3 here is CASTQVGEGNYEQFF. As DNA, the CDR3 is TGTGCCAGCACCCAAGTCGGGGAGGGGAACTATGAGCAGTTCTTC.